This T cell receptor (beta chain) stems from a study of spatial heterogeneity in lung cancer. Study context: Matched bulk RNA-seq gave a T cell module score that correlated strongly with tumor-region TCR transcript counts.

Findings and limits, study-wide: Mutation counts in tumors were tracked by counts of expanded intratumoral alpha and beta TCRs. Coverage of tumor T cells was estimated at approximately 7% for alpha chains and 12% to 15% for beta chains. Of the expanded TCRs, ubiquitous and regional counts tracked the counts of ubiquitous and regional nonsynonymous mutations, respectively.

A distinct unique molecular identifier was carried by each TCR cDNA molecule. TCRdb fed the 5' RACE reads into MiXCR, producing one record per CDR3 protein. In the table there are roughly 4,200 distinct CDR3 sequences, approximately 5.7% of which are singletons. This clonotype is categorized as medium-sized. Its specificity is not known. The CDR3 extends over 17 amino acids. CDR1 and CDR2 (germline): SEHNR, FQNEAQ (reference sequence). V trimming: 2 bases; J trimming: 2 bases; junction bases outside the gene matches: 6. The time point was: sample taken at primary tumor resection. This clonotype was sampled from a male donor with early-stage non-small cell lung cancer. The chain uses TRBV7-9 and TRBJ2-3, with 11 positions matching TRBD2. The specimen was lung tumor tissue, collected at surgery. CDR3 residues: CASSLRASGRPTDTQYF. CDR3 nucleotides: TGTGCCAGCAGCTTACGGGCTAGCGGGAGGCCCACAGATACGCAGTATTTT.